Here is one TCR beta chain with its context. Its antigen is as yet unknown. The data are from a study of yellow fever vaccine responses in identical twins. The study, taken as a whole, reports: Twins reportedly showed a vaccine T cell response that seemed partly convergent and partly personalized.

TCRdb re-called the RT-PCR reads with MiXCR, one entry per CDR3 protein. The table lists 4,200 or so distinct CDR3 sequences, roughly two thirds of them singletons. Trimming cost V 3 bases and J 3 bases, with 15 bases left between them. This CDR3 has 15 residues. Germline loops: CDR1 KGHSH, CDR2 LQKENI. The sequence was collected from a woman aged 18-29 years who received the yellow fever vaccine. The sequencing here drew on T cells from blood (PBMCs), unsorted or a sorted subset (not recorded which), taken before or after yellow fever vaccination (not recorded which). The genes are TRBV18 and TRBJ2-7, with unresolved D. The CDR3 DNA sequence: TGTGCCAGCTCACCGAGGAGAGGCCTCGACTACGAGCAGTACTTC. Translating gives CASSPRRGLDYEQYF.